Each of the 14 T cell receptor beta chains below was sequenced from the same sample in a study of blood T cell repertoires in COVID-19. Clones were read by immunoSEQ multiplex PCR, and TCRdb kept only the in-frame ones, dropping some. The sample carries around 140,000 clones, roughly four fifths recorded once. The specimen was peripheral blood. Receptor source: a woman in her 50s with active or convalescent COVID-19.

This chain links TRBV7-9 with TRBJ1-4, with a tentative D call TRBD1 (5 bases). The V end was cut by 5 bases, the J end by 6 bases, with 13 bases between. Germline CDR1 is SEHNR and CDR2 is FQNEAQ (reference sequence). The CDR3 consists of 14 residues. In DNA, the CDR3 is TGTGCCAGCAGCCTGGGGCCCATCCATGAAAAACTGTTTTTT. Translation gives CASSLGPIHEKLFF.

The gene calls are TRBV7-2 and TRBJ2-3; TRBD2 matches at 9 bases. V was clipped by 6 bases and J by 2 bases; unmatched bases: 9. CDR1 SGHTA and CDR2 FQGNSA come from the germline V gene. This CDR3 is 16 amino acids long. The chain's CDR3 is CASSLSGGFSTDTQYF. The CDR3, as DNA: TGTGCCAGCAGTTTAAGCGGGGGGTTTTCCACAGATACGCAGTATTTT.

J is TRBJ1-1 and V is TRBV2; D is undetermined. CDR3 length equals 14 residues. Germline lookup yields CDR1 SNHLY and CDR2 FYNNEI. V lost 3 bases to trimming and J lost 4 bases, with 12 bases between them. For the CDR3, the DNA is TGTGCCAGCAGTGAGGCGGCGGCGAGCACTGAAGCTTTCTTT. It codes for CASSEAAASTEAFF.

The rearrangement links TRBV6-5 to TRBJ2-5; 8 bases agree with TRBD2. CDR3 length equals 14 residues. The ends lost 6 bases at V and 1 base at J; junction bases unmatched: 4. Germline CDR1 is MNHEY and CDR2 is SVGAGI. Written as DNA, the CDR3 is TGTGCCAGCAGGCTAGGACTAGCCCAAGAGACCCAGTACTTC. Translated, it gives CASRLGLAQETQYF.

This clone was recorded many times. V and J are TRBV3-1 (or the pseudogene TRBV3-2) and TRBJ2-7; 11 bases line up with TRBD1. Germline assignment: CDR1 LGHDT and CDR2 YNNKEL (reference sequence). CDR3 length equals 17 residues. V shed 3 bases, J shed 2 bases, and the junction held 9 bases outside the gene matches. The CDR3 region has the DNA TGTGCCAGCAGCCAGGGGACAGGGGGAGTAGATCCCTACGAGCAGTACTTC. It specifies CASSQGTGGVDPYEQYF.

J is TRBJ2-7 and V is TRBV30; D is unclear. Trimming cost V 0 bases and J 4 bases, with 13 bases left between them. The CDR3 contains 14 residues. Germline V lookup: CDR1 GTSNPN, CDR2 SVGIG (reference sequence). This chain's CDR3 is CAWSVGSTVYEQYF. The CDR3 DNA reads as TGTGCCTGGAGTGTGGGCAGCACTGTTTACGAGCAGTACTTC.

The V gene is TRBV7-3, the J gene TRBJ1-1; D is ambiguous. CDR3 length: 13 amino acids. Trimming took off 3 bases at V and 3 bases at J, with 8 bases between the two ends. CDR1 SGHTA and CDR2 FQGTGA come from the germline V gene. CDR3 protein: CASSLDGDTEAFF. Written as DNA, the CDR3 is TGTGCCAGCAGCTTGGACGGGGACACTGAAGCTTTCTTT.

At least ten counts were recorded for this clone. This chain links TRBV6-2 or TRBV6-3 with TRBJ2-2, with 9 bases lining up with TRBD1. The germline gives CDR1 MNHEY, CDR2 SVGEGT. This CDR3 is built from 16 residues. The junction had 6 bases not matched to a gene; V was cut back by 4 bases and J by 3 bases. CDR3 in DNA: TGTGCCAGCAGTTCCCGGACAGGGGTGGACACCGGGGAGCTGTTTTTT. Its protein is CASSSRTGVDTGELFF.

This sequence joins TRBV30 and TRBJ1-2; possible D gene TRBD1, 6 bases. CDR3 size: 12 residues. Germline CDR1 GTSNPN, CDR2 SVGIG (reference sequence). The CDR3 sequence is CAKGGNIYGYTF. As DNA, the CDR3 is TGTGCGAAAGGGGGAAACATCTATGGCTACACCTTC.

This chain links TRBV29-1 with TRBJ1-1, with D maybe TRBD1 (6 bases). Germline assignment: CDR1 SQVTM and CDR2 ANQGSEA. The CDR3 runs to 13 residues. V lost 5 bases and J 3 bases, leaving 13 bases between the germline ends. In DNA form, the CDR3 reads TGCAGCGTTAATCGGGGGGCTGACACTGAAGCTTTCTTT. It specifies CSVNRGADTEAFF.

The CDR3, as DNA: TGTGCCAGCAGCCAAGGGTTAGCGGGCAACAATGAGCAGTTCTTC. Amino acids: CASSQGLAGNNEQFF. V and J are TRBV3-1 (or the pseudogene TRBV3-2) and TRBJ2-1; 7 bases align to TRBD2. Trimming at V came to 1 base and at J to 5 bases, leaving 5 bases not matched to a gene. The V gene's germline CDR1 is LGHDT and CDR2 YNNKEL (reference sequence). The CDR3 has 15 residues.

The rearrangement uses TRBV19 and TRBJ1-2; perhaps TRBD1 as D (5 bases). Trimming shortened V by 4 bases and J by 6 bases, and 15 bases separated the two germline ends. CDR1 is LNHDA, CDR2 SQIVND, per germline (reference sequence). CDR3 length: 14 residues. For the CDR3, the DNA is TGTGCCAGTAGTAGAAGCCAGGGACTTGATGGCTACACCTTC. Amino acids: CASSRSQGLDGYTF. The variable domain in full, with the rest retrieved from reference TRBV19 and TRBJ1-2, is DGGITQSPKYLFRKEGQNVTLSCEQNLNHDAMYWYRQDPGQGLRLIYYSQIVNDFQKGDIAEGYSVSREKKESFPLTVTSAQKNPTAFYLCASSRSQGLDGYTFGSGTRLTVV.

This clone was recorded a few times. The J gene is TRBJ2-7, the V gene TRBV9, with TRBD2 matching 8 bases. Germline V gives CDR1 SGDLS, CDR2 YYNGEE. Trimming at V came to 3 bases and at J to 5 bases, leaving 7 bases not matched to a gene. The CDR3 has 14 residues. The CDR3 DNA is TGTGCCAGCAGCGGAAAGCGGGAGAGGGACGAGCAGTACTTC. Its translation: CASSGKRERDEQYF.

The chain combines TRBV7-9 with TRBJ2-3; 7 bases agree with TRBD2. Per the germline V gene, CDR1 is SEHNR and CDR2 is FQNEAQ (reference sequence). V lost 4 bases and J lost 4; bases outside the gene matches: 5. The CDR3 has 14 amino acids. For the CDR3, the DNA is TGTGCCAGCAGCTCCAGACTAGCTCCAGATACGCAGTATTTT. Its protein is CASSSRLAPDTQYF.